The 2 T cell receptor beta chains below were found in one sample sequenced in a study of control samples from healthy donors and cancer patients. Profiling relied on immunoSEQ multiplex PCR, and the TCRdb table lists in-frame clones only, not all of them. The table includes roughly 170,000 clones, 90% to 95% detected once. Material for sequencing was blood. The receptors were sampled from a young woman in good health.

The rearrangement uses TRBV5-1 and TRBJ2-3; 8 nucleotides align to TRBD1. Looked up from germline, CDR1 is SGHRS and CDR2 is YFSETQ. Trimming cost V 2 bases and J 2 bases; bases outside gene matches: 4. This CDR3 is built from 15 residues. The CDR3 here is CASSFWTGPTDTQYF. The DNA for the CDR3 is TGCGCCAGCAGCTTTTGGACAGGGCCCACAGATACGCAGTATTTT.

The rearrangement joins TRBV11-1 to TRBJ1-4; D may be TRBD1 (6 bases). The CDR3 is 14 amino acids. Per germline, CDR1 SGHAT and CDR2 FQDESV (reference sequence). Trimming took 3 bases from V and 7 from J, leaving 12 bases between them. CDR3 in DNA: TGTGCCAGCAGCTTCAACAGGGCGGGTGAAAAACTGTTTTTT. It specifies CASSFNRAGEKLFF.